The 20 T cell receptor beta chains given below trace back to one sample, sequenced in a study of blood T cell repertoires in COVID-19 (dated by TCRdb to the early 2020s). The library was built by means of the immunoSEQ multiplex PCR assay. TCRdb's version of the immuneACCESS table is confined to in-frame rearrangements and falls short of the full clone set. An unresolved V gene accounts for under half of the shortfall where checked; the remainder is of unknown origin. For this sample there are approximately 330,000 clones; nearly 90% appear just once. Around 9% of the sample belongs to the ten largest clones. Input material: PBMCs or T cells enriched from blood (not recorded which). All receptors derive from a woman in her 30s who had recovered from COVID-19.

This clone was counted a few times. The chain links TRBV30 to TRBJ1-4; no firm D call. CDR1 is GTSNPN and CDR2 is SVGIG in the germline V gene (reference sequence). The CDR3 is 14 amino acids. The V end was cut by 0 bases, the J end by 5 bases, with 10 bases between. Here the CDR3 DNA reads TGTGCCTGGAGTGTCGGACTTCTAAATGAAAAACTGTTTTTT. Protein sequence: CAWSVGLLNEKLFF.

This clone occurred a few times. This chain uses TRBV2 with TRBJ2-7; 9 bases map to TRBD1. The trim removed 6 bases at V and 1 base at J, leaving 4 bases unmatched. CDR1 SNHLY and CDR2 FYNNEI come from the germline V gene. This CDR3 has 14 amino acids. The CDR3 DNA reads TGTGCCAGCAGCCCCGACAGGGGGTCCTACGAGCAGTACTTC. Its translation is CASSPDRGSYEQYF.

The chain carries TRBV18 and TRBJ1-2; D uncertain. V lost 2 bases and J 6 bases, leaving 19 bases between the germline ends. This CDR3 is 16 amino acids long. Germline loops: CDR1 KGHSH, CDR2 LQKENI. CDR3 sequence (DNA): TGTGCCAGCTCACCAGACGAAGCGGTTTCAACGGATGGCTACACCTTC. This encodes CASSPDEAVSTDGYTF. Looking up the rest from reference TRBV18 and TRBJ1-2 gives the full variable domain: NAGVMQNPRHLVRRRGQEARLRCSPMKGHSHVYWYRQLPEEGLKFMVYLQKENIIDESGMPKERFSAEFPKEGPSILRIQQVVRGDSAAYFCASSPDEAVSTDGYTFGSGTRLTVV.

This clone was found a few times. The rearrangement links TRBV28 to TRBJ1-5, with unresolved D. Germline V lookup: CDR1 MDHEN, CDR2 SYDVKM. Trimming left V 3 bases short and J 9 bases short, with 12 bases between. The CDR3 spans 13 residues. The CDR3 reads CASSFSPLLPQHF. In DNA, the CDR3 is TGTGCCAGCAGTTTTTCCCCCCTCCTGCCCCAGCATTTT.

This sequence joins TRBV5-1 and TRBJ2-3; D is possibly TRBD2 (7 bases). Trimming pared 0 bases from V and 4 bases from J, leaving 18 bases between. The CDR3 spans 17 residues. Looked up from germline, CDR1 is SGHRS and CDR2 is YFSETQ. CDR3 in amino acids: CASSLAIGGPESDTQYF. DNA of the CDR3: TGCGCCAGCAGCTTGGCAATCGGGGGGCCCGAGTCAGATACGCAGTATTTT. Complete variable domain (other parts from reference TRBV5-1 and TRBJ2-3): KAGVTQTPRYLIKTRGQQVTLSCSPISGHRSVSWYQQTPGQGLQFLFEYFSETQRNKGNFPGRFSGRQFSNSRSEMNVSTLELGDSALYLCASSLAIGGPESDTQYFGPGTRLTVL.

The chain employs TRBV9 and TRBJ1-4, with D maybe TRBD1 (5 bases). Trimming took 2 bases from V and 3 from J, leaving 23 bases between them. This CDR3 comprises 19 residues. Germline values: CDR1 SGDLS, CDR2 YYNGEE. CDR3 loop: CASSVRVLLKGDSNEKLFF. In nucleotides, the CDR3 is TGTGCCAGCAGCGTGAGAGTGCTGTTGAAAGGGGATTCTAATGAAAAACTGTTTTTT. Together with reference TRBV9 and TRBJ1-4, the CDR3 gives the full variable domain: DSGVTQTPKHLITATGQRVTLRCSPRSGDLSVYWYQQSLDQGLQFLIQYYNGEERAKGNILERFSAQQFPDLHSELNLSSLELGDSALYFCASSVRVLLKGDSNEKLFFGSGTQLSVL.

This chain connects TRBV6-2 or TRBV6-3 to TRBJ2-3; unclear D gene. Trimming pared 5 bases from V and 5 bases from J, leaving 11 bases between. Germline V gene data show CDR1 as MNHEY and CDR2 as SVGEGT. CDR3 length: 13 amino acids. CDR3 protein: CASSSRPRDTQYF. CDR3 bases: TGTGCCAGCAGTAGCCGCCCTAGAGATACGCAGTATTTT.

This clone was detected a few times. The chain combines TRBV5-6 with TRBJ1-2; tentatively, D is TRBD1 (5 bases). Per germline, CDR1 SGHDT and CDR2 YYEEEE. With 4 bases removed from V and 7 bases from J, the gap between germline ends came to 23 bases. The CDR3 runs 16 residues. This CDR3 reads CASSLGPGRAWSGYTF. In DNA, the CDR3 is TGTGCCAGCAGCCTGGGCCCAGGCAGGGCTTGGAGTGGCTACACCTTC.

The V and J genes are TRBV10-3 and TRBJ1-4; tentative D call: TRBD1 (5 bases). This CDR3 has 16 amino acids. Trimming pared 10 bases from V and 0 bases from J, leaving 18 bases between. From germline, CDR1 is ENHRY and CDR2 SYGVKD. The chain's CDR3 is CATQHGAGATNEKLFF. CDR3 DNA sequence: TGTGCCACTCAACACGGTGCGGGGGCAACTAATGAAAAACTGTTTTTT.

The chain has TRBV7-9 and TRBJ2-7, with D possibly matching TRBD2 (5 bases). V lost 10 bases and J 0 bases, leaving 19 bases between the germline ends. The germline gives CDR1 SEHNR, CDR2 FQNEAQ (reference sequence). The CDR3 loop spans 15 amino acids. The chain's CDR3 is CAINRPSGSSYEQYF. As DNA, the CDR3 is TGTGCCATCAACCGACCTTCGGGGAGCTCCTACGAGCAGTACTTC.

As for this clone: Compared with germline, one end of the junction differs, possibly owing to a read error. The chain couples TRBV11-1 to TRBJ2-3, with D perhaps matching TRBD2 (5 bases). Germline V gene lookup returns CDR1 SGHAT and CDR2 FQDESV (reference sequence). CDR3 size: 12 residues. The CDR3 sequence: CASSLAADTQYF. For the CDR3, the DNA is TGTGCCAGCAGCCTAGCCGCAGATACGCAGTATTTT. The entire variable domain, with the rest obtained from reference TRBV11-1 and TRBJ2-3, is as follows: EAEVAQSPRYKITEKSQAVAFWCDPISGHATLYWYRQILGQGPELLVQFQDESVVDDSQLPKDRFSAERLKGVDSTLKIQPAELGDSAMYLCASSLAADTQYFGPGTRLTVL.

In the case of this clone: The junction departs from the called germline gene at one end, perhaps through a read error. V usage is TRBV7-7 and J usage is TRBJ2-5; 9 positions agree with TRBD1. The CDR3 spans 18 residues. From germline, CDR1 is SSHAT and CDR2 FNYEAQ (reference sequence). In DNA, the CDR3 is TGTGCTAGCAGCTTAGCCACGGGACAGGGAGGGGGGCAAGAGACCCAGTACTTC. Protein: CASSLATGQGGGQETQYF.

CDR3 nucleotide sequence: TGTGCCAGCAGCTTAATAGGGCAGGGGGCTAACGAGCAGTACTTC. Residues: CASSLIGQGANEQYF. The genes are TRBV7-9 and TRBJ2-7; 8 bases align to TRBD1. V shed 2 bases and J 5 bases; nucleotides not matched to a gene: 8. CDR1 SEHNR and CDR2 FQNEAQ come from the germline V gene (reference sequence). The CDR3 is 15 residues long.

This clone was observed once. This chain uses TRBV7-6 with TRBJ2-7, with TRBD2 matching 9 bases. Germline V gives CDR1 SGHVS, CDR2 FNYEAQ. Unmatched junction bases numbered 7, after V lost 5 bases and J lost 2 bases. The CDR3 is 15 residues long. CDR3 DNA sequence: TGTGCCAGCAGCCCTCTAGCGGGGCTCCCCTACGAGCAGTACTTC. Translating gives CASSPLAGLPYEQYF.

V usage is TRBV7-2 and J usage is TRBJ1-6, with D uncertain. The germline V gene encodes CDR1 SGHTA and CDR2 FQGNSA. Trimming removed 5 bases from V and 6 bases from J, with 14 bases in between. The CDR3 is 15 residues long. The CDR3 sequence is CASSPDLRGNSPLHF. The DNA for the CDR3 is TGTGCCAGCAGCCCGGACCTCCGGGGTAATTCACCCCTCCACTTT.

The rearrangement joins TRBV3-1 (or the pseudogene TRBV3-2) to TRBJ2-7; D uncertain. Looked up from germline, CDR1 is LGHDT and CDR2 is YNNKEL (reference sequence). The CDR3 length is 13 residues. V lost 0 bases to trimming and J lost 4 bases, with 7 bases between them. The CDR3 DNA sequence: TGTGCCAGCAGCCAAGAGGTCGAGTACGAGCAGTACTTC. Protein: CASSQEVEYEQYF.

The chain has TRBV4-3 and TRBJ2-5; D gene uncertain. The V gene's germline CDR1 is LGHNA and CDR2 YSLEER. The CDR3 totals 16 residues. Trimming stripped 0 bases from V and 5 bases from J, with 16 bases between. For the CDR3, the DNA is TGCGCCAGCAGCCAAGAAATAGTCCCCTCGGAGGAGACCCAGTACTTC. Protein sequence: CASSQEIVPSEETQYF.

The chain joins TRBV10-2 to TRBJ2-5; 9 bases are a match to TRBD1. The junction had 3 bases not matched to a gene; V was cut back by 5 bases and J by 5 bases. CDR1 WSHSY and CDR2 SAAADI come from the germline V gene. The CDR3 contains 13 residues. The CDR3 sequence: CASSPGTGETQYF. CDR3 bases: TGCGCCAGCAGTCCCGGGACAGGGGAGACCCAGTACTTC.

This chain links TRBV5-1 with TRBJ2-7; D ambiguous. Trimming took off 1 base at V and 0 bases at J, with 11 bases between the two ends. The CDR3 consists of 15 residues. Germline loops: CDR1 SGHRS, CDR2 YFSETQ. This CDR3 reads CASSLQPPSSYEQYF. The CDR3 bases are TGCGCCAGCAGCTTGCAACCCCCGAGCTCCTACGAGCAGTACTTC.

This rearrangement joins TRBV27 to TRBJ2-7; the match to TRBD1 covers 8 bases. The CDR3 extends over 14 amino acids. Germline CDR1 reads MNHEY; CDR2 reads SMNVEV (reference sequence). J gave up 4 bases and V 6 bases, and 8 bases lay outside the gene matches. The CDR3 DNA reads TGTGCCAGCAGCAATACGGACAGGGTGTACGAGCAGTACTTC. It codes for CASSNTDRVYEQYF.